Sequencing of this T cell receptor (beta chain) was carried out in a study of response to subunit inactivated influenza vaccine. General study results and limits: Few additional T cells are recruited per seasonal influenza vaccination, authors suggested.

The V and J ends lost 4 bases and 4 bases respectively, with 8 bases between them. This CDR3 comprises 13 residues. Germline CDR1 ENHRY, CDR2 SYGVKD. This clonotype was recorded at least ten times. Its antigen is unknown. TCRdb re-derived calls from the RT-PCR reads in MiXCR, one entry per CDR3 protein. The sample includes approximately 480,000 distinct CDR3 sequences, about a tenth of them seen just once. This sequence was found in a man aged 45 to 65 who received an inactivated influenza vaccine. V and J are TRBV10-3 and TRBJ2-1; D not certain. The sample was PBMCs from blood, taken 40 to 50 days after vaccination. The CDR3 reads CAISGIGYNEQFF. The CDR3 DNA is TGTGCCATCAGTGGAATAGGATACAATGAGCAGTTCTTC.